The clone carrying this T cell receptor beta chain was counted a single time. Antigen specificity is unknown. Generated by immunoSEQ multiplex PCR, the TCRdb table keeps only in-frame clones and is missing some. The table shows more than 100,000 clones, with almost 85% occurring only once. This entry belongs to a study of T cell responses to AZD1222 COVID-19 vaccine. Study outcomes and limitations: Reports indicate that nearly half of spike-specific TCRs are directed at unmutated variant regions. Donors were largely white British and mainly female; clonal diversity was possibly underestimated. Repertoires were sampled only after the peak T cell response.

Germline lookup yields CDR1 SGHRS and CDR2 YFSETQ. The CDR3 is 12 amino acids. Trimming cost V 3 bases and J 9 bases, with 10 bases left between them. Sample: peripheral blood, taken 28 days after the second dose of the MenACWY control vaccine. This chain uses TRBV5-1 with TRBJ2-1; D possibly corresponds to TRBD1 (6 bases). The sequence derives from an adult who received the MenACWY meningococcal vaccine as a control. This chain's CDR3 is CASSSTGPEQFF. CDR3 DNA: TGCGCCAGCAGCTCGACAGGTCCTGAGCAGTTCTTC.